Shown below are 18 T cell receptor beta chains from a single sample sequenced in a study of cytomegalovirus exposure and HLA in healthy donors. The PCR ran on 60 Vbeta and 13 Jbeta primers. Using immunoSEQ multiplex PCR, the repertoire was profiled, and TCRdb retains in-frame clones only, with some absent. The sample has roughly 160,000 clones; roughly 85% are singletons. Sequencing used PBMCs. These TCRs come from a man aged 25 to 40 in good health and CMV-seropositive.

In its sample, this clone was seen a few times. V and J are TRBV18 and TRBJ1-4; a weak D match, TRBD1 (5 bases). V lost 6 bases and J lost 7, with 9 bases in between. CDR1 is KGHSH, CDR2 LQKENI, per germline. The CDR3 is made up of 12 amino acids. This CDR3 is CASSDDSEKLFF. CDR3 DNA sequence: TGTGCCAGCTCCGACGACAGTGAAAAACTGTTTTTT.

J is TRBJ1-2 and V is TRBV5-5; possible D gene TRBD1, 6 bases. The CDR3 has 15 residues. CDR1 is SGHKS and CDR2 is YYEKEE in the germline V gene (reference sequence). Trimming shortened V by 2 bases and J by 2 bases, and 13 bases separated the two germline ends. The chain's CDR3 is CASSFGPGQNYGYTF. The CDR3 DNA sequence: TGTGCCAGCAGCTTCGGTCCGGGACAAAACTATGGCTACACCTTC.

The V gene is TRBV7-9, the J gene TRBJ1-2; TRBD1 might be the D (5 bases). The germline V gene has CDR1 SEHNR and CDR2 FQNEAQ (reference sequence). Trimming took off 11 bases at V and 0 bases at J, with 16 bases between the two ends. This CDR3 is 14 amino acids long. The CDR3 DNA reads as TGTGCCGGACGGGACTCAGAGGCTAACTATGGCTACACCTTC. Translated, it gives CAGRDSEANYGYTF.

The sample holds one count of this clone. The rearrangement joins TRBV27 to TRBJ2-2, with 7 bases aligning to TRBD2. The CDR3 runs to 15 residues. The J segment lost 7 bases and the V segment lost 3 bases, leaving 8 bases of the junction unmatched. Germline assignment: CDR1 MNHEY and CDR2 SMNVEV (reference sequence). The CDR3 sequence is CASSLRRERVGELFF. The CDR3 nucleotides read TGTGCCAGCAGTTTGCGGCGGGAGAGGGTCGGGGAGCTGTTTTTT.

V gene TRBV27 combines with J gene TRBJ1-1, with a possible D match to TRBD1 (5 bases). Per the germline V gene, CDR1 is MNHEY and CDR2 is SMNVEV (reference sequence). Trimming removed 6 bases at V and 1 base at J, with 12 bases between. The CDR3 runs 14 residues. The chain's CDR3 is CASSPPGGNTEAFF. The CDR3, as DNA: TGTGCCAGCAGCCCACCGGGGGGGAACACTGAAGCTTTCTTT.

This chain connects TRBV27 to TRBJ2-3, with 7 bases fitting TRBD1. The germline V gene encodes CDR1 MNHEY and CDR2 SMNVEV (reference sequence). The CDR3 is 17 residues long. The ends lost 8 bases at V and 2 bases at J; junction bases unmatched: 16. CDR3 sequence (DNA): TGTGCCAGCGGGGGACAGCCTCGGCTTGGGCCCACAGATACGCAGTATTTT. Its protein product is CASGGQPRLGPTDTQYF.

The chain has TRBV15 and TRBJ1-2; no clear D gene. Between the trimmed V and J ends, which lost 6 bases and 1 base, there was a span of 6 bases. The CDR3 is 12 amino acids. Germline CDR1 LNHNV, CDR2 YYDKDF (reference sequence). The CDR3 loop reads CATRELNYGYTF. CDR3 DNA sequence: TGTGCCACCAGAGAGCTTAACTATGGCTACACCTTC.

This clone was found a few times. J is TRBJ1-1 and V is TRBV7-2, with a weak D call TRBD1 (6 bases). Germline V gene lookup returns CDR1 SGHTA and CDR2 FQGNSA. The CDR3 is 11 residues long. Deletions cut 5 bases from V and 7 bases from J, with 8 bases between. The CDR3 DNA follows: TGTGCCAGCAGCCAACAGGGTGAAGCTTTCTTT. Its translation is CASSQQGEAFF. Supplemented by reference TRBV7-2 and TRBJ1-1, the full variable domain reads GAGVSQSPSNKVTEKGKDVELRCDPISGHTALYWYRQSLGQGLEFLIYFQGNSAPDKSGLPSDRFSAERTGGSVSTLTIQRTQQEDSAVYLCASSQQGEAFFGQGTRLTVV.

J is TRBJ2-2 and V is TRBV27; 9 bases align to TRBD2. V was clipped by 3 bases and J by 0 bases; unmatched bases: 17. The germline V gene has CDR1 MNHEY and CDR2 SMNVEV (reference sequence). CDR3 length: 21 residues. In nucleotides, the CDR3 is TGTGCCAGCAGTTTGGAACAGGCGGGAGGGCCCTTTATGGCGAACACCGGGGAGCTGTTTTTT. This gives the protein CASSLEQAGGPFMANTGELFF.

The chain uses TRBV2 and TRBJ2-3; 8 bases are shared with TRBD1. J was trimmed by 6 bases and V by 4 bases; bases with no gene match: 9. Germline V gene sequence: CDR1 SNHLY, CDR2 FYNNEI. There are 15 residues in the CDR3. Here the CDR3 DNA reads TGTGCCAGCAGTGCCGCAGGGGGCCGAAAGGATACGCAGTATTTT. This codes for CASSAAGGRKDTQYF.

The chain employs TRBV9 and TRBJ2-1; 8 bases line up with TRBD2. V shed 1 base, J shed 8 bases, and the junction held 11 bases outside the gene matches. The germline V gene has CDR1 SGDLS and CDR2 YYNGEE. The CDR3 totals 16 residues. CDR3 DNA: TGTGCCAGCAGCGTACTATGGAGCGGGAGAGGCGATGAGCAGTTCTTC. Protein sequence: CASSVLWSGRGDEQFF.

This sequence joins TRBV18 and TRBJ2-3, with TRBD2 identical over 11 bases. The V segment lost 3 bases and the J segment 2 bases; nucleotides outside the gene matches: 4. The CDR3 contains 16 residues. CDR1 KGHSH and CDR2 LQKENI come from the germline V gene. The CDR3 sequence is CASSPPTSGNTDTQYF. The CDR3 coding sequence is TGTGCCAGCTCACCTCCGACTAGCGGGAACACAGATACGCAGTATTTT.

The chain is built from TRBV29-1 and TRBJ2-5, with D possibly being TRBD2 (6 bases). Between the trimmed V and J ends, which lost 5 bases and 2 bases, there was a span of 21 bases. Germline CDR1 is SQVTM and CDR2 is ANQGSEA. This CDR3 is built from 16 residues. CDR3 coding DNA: TGCAGCGTTCGGCGGGAAAACACAACACCACAAGAGACCCAGTACTTC. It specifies CSVRRENTTPQETQYF. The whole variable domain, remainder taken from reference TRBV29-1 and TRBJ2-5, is SAVISQKPSRDICQRGTSLTIQCQVDSQVTMMFWYRQQPGQSLTLIATANQGSEATYESGFVIDKFPISRPNLTFSTLTVSNMSPEDSSIYLCSVRRENTTPQETQYFGPGTRLLVL.

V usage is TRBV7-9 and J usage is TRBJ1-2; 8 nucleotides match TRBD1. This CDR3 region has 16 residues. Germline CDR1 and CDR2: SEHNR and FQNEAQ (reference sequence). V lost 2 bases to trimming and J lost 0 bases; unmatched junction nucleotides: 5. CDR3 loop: CASSLTLDRANYGYTF. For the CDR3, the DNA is TGTGCCAGCAGCTTAACTTTGGACAGGGCTAACTATGGCTACACCTTC.

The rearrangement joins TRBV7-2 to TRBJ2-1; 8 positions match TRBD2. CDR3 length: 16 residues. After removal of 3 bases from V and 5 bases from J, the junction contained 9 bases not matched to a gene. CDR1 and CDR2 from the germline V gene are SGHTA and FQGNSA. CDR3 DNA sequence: TGTGCCAGCAGCTTTGCGGCTAGCGGGCGGCACAATGAGCAGTTCTTC. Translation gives CASSFAASGRHNEQFF.

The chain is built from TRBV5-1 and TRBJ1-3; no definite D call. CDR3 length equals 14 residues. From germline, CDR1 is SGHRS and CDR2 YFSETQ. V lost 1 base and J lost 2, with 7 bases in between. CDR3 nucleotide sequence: TGCGCCAGCAGCTTGAGTACGGCTGGAAACACCATATATTTT. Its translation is CASSLSTAGNTIYF.

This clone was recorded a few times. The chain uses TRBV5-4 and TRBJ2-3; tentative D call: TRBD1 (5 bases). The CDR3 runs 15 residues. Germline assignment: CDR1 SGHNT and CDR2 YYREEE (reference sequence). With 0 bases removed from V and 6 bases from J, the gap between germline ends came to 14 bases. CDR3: CASSLDTDSMDTQYF. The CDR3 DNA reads TGTGCCAGCAGCTTGGACACTGACAGTATGGATACGCAGTATTTT.

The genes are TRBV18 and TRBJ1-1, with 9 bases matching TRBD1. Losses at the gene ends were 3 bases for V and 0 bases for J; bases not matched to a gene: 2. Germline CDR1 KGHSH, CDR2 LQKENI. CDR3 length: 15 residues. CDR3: CASSPRQGVNTEAFF. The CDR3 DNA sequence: TGTGCCAGCTCACCCCGACAGGGGGTGAACACTGAAGCTTTCTTT.